This T cell receptor beta chain originates from a study of shared clonotypes between healthy human individuals. V dropped 0 bases and J dropped 1 base, with 7 bases sitting between them. This CDR3 region has 15 residues. CDR1 SGHNT and CDR2 YYREEE come from the germline V gene (reference sequence). Assay: immunoSEQ multiplex PCR; the TCRdb copy retains only in-frame clones and omits some. The repertoire holds around 100,000 clones, with approximately 65% as singletons. The rearrangement uses TRBV5-4 and TRBJ2-2, with D possibly matching TRBD2 (5 bases). The sequence was obtained from a woman between 25 and 40 years old in good health. The sequencing input was memory CD8+ T cells sorted from blood. This sample's subset: CD45RO+ cells pooled with CCR7-negative TemRA cells. As DNA, the CDR3 is TGTGCCAGCAGCTTGGCTAGCCGGAACACCGGGGAGCTGTTTTTT. The encoded protein is CASSLASRNTGELFF.